This note documents a single T cell receptor (beta chain) sequence. One junction end does not reproduce the germline sequence, and a read error may be involved. The data were taken from a study of blood T cell repertoires in COVID-19. Looking at the study overall: T cells, B-cell-depleted T cells, or PBMCs provided the cDNA or gDNA that served as material.

Generated by immunoSEQ multiplex PCR, the TCRdb table keeps only in-frame clones and is missing some. The repertoire holds tens of thousands of clones, 65% to 75% seen once, with under 12% in the top ten. The CDR3 covers 13 residues. The V gene's germline CDR1 is SGHTS and CDR2 YDEGEE. This TCR derives from a man between 65 and 85 years old with COVID-19, enrolled during active disease. The J gene is TRBJ2-3, the V gene TRBV5-8, with D maybe TRBD2 (5 bases). Sequencing was done on a sample of peripheral blood. CDR3 in amino acids: CASSLVYSWESGF. The CDR3 DNA sequence: TGTGCCAGCAGCTTGGTGTACAGTTGGGAGTCGGGTTTT.